The 19 T cell receptor beta chains listed next were all sequenced from one sample in a study of cytomegalovirus exposure and HLA in healthy donors. The study ran its PCR with 60 Vbeta and 13 Jbeta primers. Some clones are missing from TCRdb's copy, which holds only in-frame ones; the method was immunoSEQ multiplex PCR. This sample has approximately 220,000 clones, with more than 65% found just once. The sequenced sample consisted of PBMCs. The receptors stem from a man younger than 35 in good health and CMV-seronegative.

The V call is TRBV9, the J call TRBJ2-1; 13 positions match TRBD2. The CDR3 spans 17 residues. Germline V gene lookup returns CDR1 SGDLS and CDR2 YYNGEE. The V and J ends lost 4 bases and 4 bases, in that order; junction bases with no gene match: 8. CDR3 region: CASSSGLAGDRYNEQFF. The CDR3 DNA reads TGTGCCAGCAGCTCCGGACTAGCGGGAGATCGGTACAATGAGCAGTTCTTC.

V and J are TRBV29-1 and TRBJ1-1; weak D call: TRBD1 (5 bases). The V and J ends lost 6 bases and 2 bases respectively, with 10 bases between them. The CDR3 is made up of 12 amino acids. Germline loops: CDR1 SQVTM, CDR2 ANQGSEA. The CDR3 DNA reads TGCAGCGTAATAGACAGAAACACTGAAGCTTTCTTT. Translated, it gives CSVIDRNTEAFF.

This clone occurred a few times. This rearrangement joins TRBV5-1 to TRBJ2-1; D might be TRBD1 (6 bases). This CDR3 spans 14 amino acids. V was trimmed by 0 bases and J by 5 bases, leaving 9 bases between them. The V gene's germline CDR1 is SGHRS and CDR2 YFSETQ. CDR3 sequence (DNA): TGCGCCAGCAGCTTGGGGACAGCTCACAATGAGCAGTTCTTC. Translation gives CASSLGTAHNEQFF. Combining the CDR3 with reference TRBV5-1 and TRBJ2-1 gives the whole variable domain KAGVTQTPRYLIKTRGQQVTLSCSPISGHRSVSWYQQTPGQGLQFLFEYFSETQRNKGNFPGRFSGRQFSNSRSEMNVSTLELGDSALYLCASSLGTAHNEQFFGPGTRLTVL.

This clone was found a few times. V and J are TRBV6-5 and TRBJ2-7; 9 nucleotides line up with TRBD1. J was trimmed by 1 base and V by 6 bases; bases with no gene match: 1. This CDR3 has 13 residues. Germline CDR1 reads MNHEY; CDR2 reads SVGAGI. The CDR3 nucleotides are TGTGCCAGCAGGGGGACAGGGTCCTACGAGCAGTACTTC. This codes for CASRGTGSYEQYF.

The rearrangement joins TRBV6-4 to TRBJ1-5, with D hard to call. This CDR3 region has 16 residues. Between the trimmed V and J ends, which lost 5 bases and 2 bases, there was a span of 16 bases. CDR1 is MRHNA and CDR2 is SNTAGT in the germline V gene. CDR3 DNA: TGTGCCAGCAGTTACCATCGCAGGTGGGGCAATCAGCCCCAGCATTTT. Encoded protein: CASSYHRRWGNQPQHF.

This clone was seen a handful of times. The V and J genes are TRBV9 and TRBJ2-5, with a weak D call TRBD2 (5 bases). The CDR3 covers 14 residues. CDR1 and CDR2 (germline): SGDLS, YYNGEE. V lost 4 bases and J lost 2, with 12 bases in between. For the CDR3, the DNA is TGTGCCAGCAGCCAAACTACTAGACAAGAGACCCAGTACTTC. Its translation: CASSQTTRQETQYF.

The genes are TRBV7-9 and TRBJ2-7; D perhaps matches TRBD1 (6 bases). The V end lost 2 bases, the J end lost 6 bases, and 14 bases lay between the germline ends. The germline V gene has CDR1 SEHNR and CDR2 FQNEAQ (reference sequence). This CDR3 contains 14 residues. CDR3 protein: CASSLSGEVSEQYF. The CDR3 coding sequence is TGTGCCAGCAGCTTATCAGGGGAAGTGTCCGAGCAGTACTTC.

The table lists this clone with a count of one. The genes are TRBV6-1 and TRBJ1-2, with D tentatively TRBD1 (6 bases). Between the trimmed V and J ends, which lost 1 base and 7 bases, there was a span of 10 bases. From germline, CDR1 is MNHNS and CDR2 SASEGT. The CDR3 length is 13 residues. CDR3 DNA: TGTGCCAGCAGTGAAGGAACAGGGCCTGGCTACACCTTC. Translation gives CASSEGTGPGYTF.

In DNA form, the CDR3 reads TGTGCCAGCTCACCTCCGGGACTAGCGGGGTACGAGCAGTACTTC. Translation gives CASSPPGLAGYEQYF. The chain couples TRBV18 to TRBJ2-7, with 13 bases matching TRBD2. The CDR3 has 15 amino acids. Germline CDR1 KGHSH, CDR2 LQKENI. Trimming removed 3 bases from V and 4 bases from J; junction bases left unmatched: 3.

This chain uses TRBV7-3 with TRBJ2-7; 9 bases are shared with TRBD1. The V segment lost 4 bases and the J segment 4 bases; nucleotides outside the gene matches: 2. This CDR3 is 13 amino acids long. The germline V gene has CDR1 SGHTA and CDR2 FQGTGA. The CDR3 loop reads CASSSGTGYEQYF. Here the CDR3 DNA reads TGTGCCAGCAGCTCCGGGACAGGGTACGAGCAGTACTTC.

V usage is TRBV5-1 and J usage is TRBJ2-3, with 12 bases that match TRBD1. Trimming at V came to 0 bases and at J to 2 bases, leaving 1 base not matched to a gene. The germline V gene has CDR1 SGHRS and CDR2 YFSETQ. This CDR3 has 16 residues. CDR3 in amino acids: CASSLEGQGATDTQYF. The CDR3 DNA sequence: TGCGCCAGCAGCTTGGAGGGACAGGGGGCCACAGATACGCAGTATTTT.

This clone appeared a few times. The J gene is TRBJ1-1, the V gene TRBV10-1, with 7 bases that match TRBD1. CDR3 length equals 15 residues. Per germline, CDR1 WNHNN and CDR2 SYGVQD (reference sequence). V lost 3 bases and J lost 0; bases outside the gene matches: 4. This chain's CDR3 is CASSDGTAMNTEAFF. The CDR3 region has the DNA TGCGCCAGCAGTGACGGGACAGCGATGAACACTGAAGCTTTCTTT.

The DNA of the CDR3 is TGTGCCTGGCAGGGGTGGACTAGTGCAGATACGCAGTATTTT. It yields the protein CAWQGWTSADTQYF. The chain employs TRBV30 and TRBJ2-3; possibly TRBD2 for D (7 bases). The CDR3 runs 14 residues. Germline values: CDR1 GTSNPN, CDR2 SVGIG (reference sequence). V lost 5 bases to trimming and J lost 4 bases, with 16 bases between them.

J is TRBJ1-5 and V is TRBV6-1, with 7 nucleotides matching TRBD1. Trimming cost V 3 bases and J 7 bases; bases outside gene matches: 6. The length of the CDR3 is 14 residues. CDR1 MNHNS and CDR2 SASEGT come from the germline V gene. DNA for the CDR3: TGTGCCAGCAGTGAGGGACAGCCGGGACAGCCCCAGCATTTT. Translating gives CASSEGQPGQPQHF.

This clone was counted once. V and J are TRBV27 and TRBJ1-1; D gene ambiguous. CDR1 is MNHEY, CDR2 SMNVEV, per germline (reference sequence). The CDR3 has 14 amino acids. V dropped 2 bases and J dropped 5 bases, with 12 bases sitting between them. CDR3 residues: CASSLGLRGTEAFF. Written as DNA, the CDR3 is TGTGCCAGCAGTTTAGGACTTCGAGGGACTGAAGCTTTCTTT.

The chain uses TRBV5-3 and TRBJ2-7, with TRBD2 matching over 12 bases. TRBV5-3 is placed among ORFs of uncertain function. The CDR3 is made up of 16 amino acids. V was pared by 4 bases and J by 3 bases, with 8 bases of the junction left unmatched. CDR3 bases: TGTGCCAGAAGCAGCGCTAGCGGGAGGGGAATCTACGAGCAGTACTTC. It encodes CARSSASGRGIYEQYF.

This clone came up once. The chain carries TRBV9 and TRBJ2-7; 9 bases line up with TRBD1. This CDR3 spans 15 amino acids. J lost 1 base, V lost 3 bases, and 5 bases had no gene match. The germline CDR1 and CDR2 sequences are SGDLS and YYNGEE. As DNA, the CDR3 is TGTGCCAGCAGCGAGGGGACAGGGTTTTCCTACGAGCAGTACTTC. Its protein product is CASSEGTGFSYEQYF.

The chain is built from TRBV29-1 and TRBJ1-5; TRBD1 aligns across 9 bases. CDR1 is SQVTM and CDR2 is ANQGSEA in the germline V gene. The CDR3 is made up of 13 amino acids. V lost 6 bases to trimming and J lost 3 bases; unmatched junction nucleotides: 3. CDR3: CSVTGGFNQPQHF. CDR3 nucleotide sequence: TGCAGCGTAACAGGGGGCTTCAATCAGCCCCAGCATTTT.

V is TRBV7-9 and J is TRBJ2-3; 9 bases match TRBD2. Germline CDR1 and CDR2: SEHNR and FQNEAQ (reference sequence). V was clipped by 5 bases and J by 1 base; unmatched bases: 10. The CDR3 has 17 residues. This CDR3 is CASSDNPAGGGTDTQYF. The CDR3 nucleotides read TGTGCCAGCAGCGACAACCCAGCGGGAGGAGGCACAGATACGCAGTATTTT.